This T cell receptor (beta chain) was recorded in a study of early T cells in non-severe SARS-CoV-2 infection. This clonotype was observed many times. Antigen specificity is unknown. TCRdb called the 5' RACE reads again in MiXCR, with one record for every CDR3 protein. The sample carries 26,000 or so distinct CDR3 sequences, 5% to 6.5% recorded once. Findings and caveats of the study: The study's VDJdb matching favored anti-spike CD8 responses and missed private and CD4 specificities.

The CDR3 loop spans 17 amino acids. V lost 6 bases to trimming and J lost 3 bases, with 22 bases between them. Germline CDR1 and CDR2: MNHNY and SVGAGI (reference sequence). The sequence came from an adult who was a healthcare worker with PCR-confirmed SARS-CoV-2 infection or an uninfected control (not recorded which). Sequenced: whole blood. The gene calls are TRBV6-6 and TRBJ2-3; D possibly matches TRBD1 or TRBD2 (5 bases each). For the CDR3, the DNA is TGTGCCAGCAGCCAAGGGGAGACAGCCCCTAGAACAGATACGCAGTATTTT. It specifies CASSQGETAPRTDTQYF.